This section outlines one TCR beta chain sequence together with its context. The data were obtained in a study of blood T cell repertoires in COVID-19. Study-level information: Whether acute or convalescent, the COVID-19 samples came from the United States, Italy and Spain.

The germline V and J ends were trimmed by 6 bases and 8 bases, with 22 bases remaining between them. This CDR3 is built from 15 residues. Germline V gene data show CDR1 as SQVTM and CDR2 as ANQGSEA. Profiling relied on immunoSEQ multiplex PCR, and the TCRdb table lists in-frame clones only, not all of them. The sample records roughly 88,000 clones, roughly 80% being singletons. Sequencing was performed on peripheral blood. The clonotype originates from an elderly woman with acute or convalescent COVID-19. The genes are TRBV29-1 and TRBJ1-4; possibly TRBD1 for D (6 bases). DNA of the CDR3: TGCAGCGTGGGGGCCGACAGAGGGGTTGGGGAAAAACTGTTTTTT. This codes for CSVGADRGVGEKLFF.